This T cell receptor beta chain was captured in a study of CD8 T cell repertoires and HIV-1 epitope variants. For the study at large: Control wells had CMV/EBV/flu peptides, negative Ebola AY9, or no peptide. Enriched T cells were co-cultured with equal numbers of autologous T cell-negative antigen-presenting cells. Tested: three Gag epitope families, Nef HW9 and YT9.

By sample fraction, this clone is medium-sized. Its target is not known. Germline CDR1 is MGHRA and CDR2 is YSYEKL. The CDR3 extends over 14 amino acids. Trimming took 0 bases from V and 1 from J, leaving 3 bases between them. Profiled with immunoSEQ multiplex PCR; TCRdb holds only in-frame clones, not every one. The data contain about 4,100 clones, approximately 70% of them singletons. The TCR originated in a male donor with HIV. Sequencing input: cultured CD8+ T cells derived from PBMCs. The V call is TRBV4-1, the J call TRBJ2-2; D not resolved. The CDR3 bases are TGCGCCAGCAGCCAAGATGGGAACACCGGGGAGCTGTTTTTT. Its protein is CASSQDGNTGELFF.